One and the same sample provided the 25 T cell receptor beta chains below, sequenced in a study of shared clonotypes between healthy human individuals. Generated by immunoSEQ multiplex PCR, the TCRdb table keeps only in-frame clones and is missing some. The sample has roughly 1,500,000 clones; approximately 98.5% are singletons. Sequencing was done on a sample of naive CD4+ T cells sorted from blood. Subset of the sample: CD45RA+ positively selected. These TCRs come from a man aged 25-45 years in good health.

The CDR3 coding sequence is TGTGCCAGCATCCGAGGCACTGAGCAGTTCTTC. Translated, it gives CASIRGTEQFF. V usage is TRBV28 and J usage is TRBJ2-1; no reliable D call. The V gene's germline CDR1 is MDHEN and CDR2 SYDVKM. V dropped 7 bases and J dropped 9 bases, with 10 bases sitting between them. There are 11 residues in the CDR3.

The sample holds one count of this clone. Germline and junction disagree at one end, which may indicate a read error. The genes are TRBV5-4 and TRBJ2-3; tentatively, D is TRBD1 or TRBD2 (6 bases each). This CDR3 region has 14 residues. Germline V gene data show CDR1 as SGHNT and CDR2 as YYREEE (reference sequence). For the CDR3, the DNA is TGTGCCAGCAGCTTAGGGGGGAGCAAAGATACGCAGTATTTT. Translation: CASSLGGSKDTQYF.

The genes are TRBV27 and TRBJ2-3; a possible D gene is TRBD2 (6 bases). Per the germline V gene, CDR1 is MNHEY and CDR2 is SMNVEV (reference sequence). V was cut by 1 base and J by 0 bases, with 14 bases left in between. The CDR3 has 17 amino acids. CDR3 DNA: TGTGCCAGCAGTTTATTACCGGGAGCCACTAGCACAGATACGCAGTATTTT. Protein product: CASSLLPGATSTDTQYF.

DNA of the CDR3: TGTGCCAGCAGCCCCTCGGTCGGGACTAGTCGACAGTTCTTC. Translating it yields CASSPSVGTSRQFF. This sequence joins TRBV9 and TRBJ2-1, with 8 bases identical to TRBD2. This CDR3 contains 14 residues. The germline V gene has CDR1 SGDLS and CDR2 YYNGEE. With 4 bases clipped from V and 13 bases from J, the junction kept 13 bases outside the gene matches.

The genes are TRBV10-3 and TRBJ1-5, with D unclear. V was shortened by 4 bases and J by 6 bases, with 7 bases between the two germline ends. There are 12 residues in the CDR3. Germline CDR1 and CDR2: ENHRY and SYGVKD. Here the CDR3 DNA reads TGTGCCATCAGTGGTGTAGGTCAGCCCCAGCATTTT. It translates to CAISGVGQPQHF.

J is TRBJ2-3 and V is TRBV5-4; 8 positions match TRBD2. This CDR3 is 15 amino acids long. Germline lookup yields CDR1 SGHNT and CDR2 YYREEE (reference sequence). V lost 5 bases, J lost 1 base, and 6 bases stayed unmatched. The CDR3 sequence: CASRKREFGTDTQYF. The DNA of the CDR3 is TGTGCCAGCAGGAAGCGGGAGTTTGGCACAGATACGCAGTATTTT.

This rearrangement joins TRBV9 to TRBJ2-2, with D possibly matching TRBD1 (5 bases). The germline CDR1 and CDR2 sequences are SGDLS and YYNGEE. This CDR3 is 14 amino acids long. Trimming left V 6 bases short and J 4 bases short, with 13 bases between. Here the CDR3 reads CASTAGLFTGELFF. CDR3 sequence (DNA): TGTGCCAGCACCGCAGGGTTGTTCACCGGGGAGCTGTTTTTT.

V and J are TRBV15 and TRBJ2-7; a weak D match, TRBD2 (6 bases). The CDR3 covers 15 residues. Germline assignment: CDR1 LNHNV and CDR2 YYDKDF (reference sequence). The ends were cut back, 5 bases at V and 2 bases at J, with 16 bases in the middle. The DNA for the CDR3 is TGTGCCACCAGCCCCCGGGTAGCGGCCGCCTACGAGCAGTACTTC. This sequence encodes CATSPRVAAAYEQYF. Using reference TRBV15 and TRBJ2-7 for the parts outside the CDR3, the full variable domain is DAMVIQNPRYQVTQFGKPVTLSCSQTLNHNVMYWYQQKSSQAPKLLFHYYDKDFNNEADTPDNFQSRRPNTSFCFLDIRSPGLGDTAMYLCATSPRVAAAYEQYFGPGTRLTVT.

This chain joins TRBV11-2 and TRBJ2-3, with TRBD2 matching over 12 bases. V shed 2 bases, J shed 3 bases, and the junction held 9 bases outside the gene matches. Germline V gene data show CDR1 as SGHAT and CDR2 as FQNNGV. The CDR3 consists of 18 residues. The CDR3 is CASSLILLAGGRTDTQYF. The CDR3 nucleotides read TGTGCCAGCAGCTTAATTCTGCTAGCGGGAGGGAGAACAGATACGCAGTATTTT.

The CDR3, as DNA: TGTGCCAGCAGCCCTCGACCCGGACAGCAAGGGAACTATGGCTACACCTTC. Its protein product is CASSPRPGQQGNYGYTF. The genes are TRBV7-8 and TRBJ1-2; perhaps TRBD1 as D (6 bases). There are 17 residues in the CDR3. CDR1 is SGHVS and CDR2 is FQNEAQ in the germline V gene. Between the trimmed V and J ends, which lost 5 bases and 2 bases, there was a span of 21 bases.

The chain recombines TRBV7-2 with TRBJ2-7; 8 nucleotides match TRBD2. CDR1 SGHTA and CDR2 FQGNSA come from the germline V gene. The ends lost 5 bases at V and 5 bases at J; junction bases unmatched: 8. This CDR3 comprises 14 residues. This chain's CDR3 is CASSRPRTSHEQYF. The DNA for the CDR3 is TGTGCCAGCAGCCGCCCACGGACTAGCCACGAGCAGTACTTC.

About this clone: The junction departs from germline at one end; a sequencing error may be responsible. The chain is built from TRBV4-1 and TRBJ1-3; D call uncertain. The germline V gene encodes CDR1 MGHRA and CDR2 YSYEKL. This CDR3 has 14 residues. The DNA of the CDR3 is TGCGCCAGCAGCCAAGAGGTTGCTGGGAACACCATATATTTT. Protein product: CASSQEVAGNTIYF.

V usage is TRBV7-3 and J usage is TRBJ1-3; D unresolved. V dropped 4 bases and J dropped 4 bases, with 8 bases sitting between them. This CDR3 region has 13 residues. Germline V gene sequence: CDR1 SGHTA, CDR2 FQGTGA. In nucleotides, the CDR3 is TGTGCCAGCAGCTCGTCACAGGGAAACACCATATATTTT. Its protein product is CASSSSQGNTIYF.

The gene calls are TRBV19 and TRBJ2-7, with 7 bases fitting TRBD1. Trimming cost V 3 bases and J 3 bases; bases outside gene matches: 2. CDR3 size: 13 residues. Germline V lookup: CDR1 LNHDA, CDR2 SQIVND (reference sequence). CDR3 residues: CASSIGQDYEQYF. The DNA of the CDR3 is TGTGCCAGTAGTATCGGACAGGACTACGAGCAGTACTTC. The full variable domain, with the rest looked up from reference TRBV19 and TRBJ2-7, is DGGITQSPKYLFRKEGQNVTLSCEQNLNHDAMYWYRQDPGQGLRLIYYSQIVNDFQKGDIAEGYSVSREKKESFPLTVTSAQKNPTAFYLCASSIGQDYEQYFGPGTRLTVT.

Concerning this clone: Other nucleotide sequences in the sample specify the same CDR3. The CDR3 DNA sequence: TGTGCCAGTAGCGCACAGGGTCAGCCCCAGCATTTT. Residues: CASSAQGQPQHF. This chain uses TRBV19 with TRBJ1-5; D might be TRBD1 (6 bases). Between the trimmed V and J ends, which lost 6 bases and 6 bases, there was a span of 9 bases. There are 12 residues in the CDR3. Germline V gives CDR1 LNHDA, CDR2 SQIVND (reference sequence).

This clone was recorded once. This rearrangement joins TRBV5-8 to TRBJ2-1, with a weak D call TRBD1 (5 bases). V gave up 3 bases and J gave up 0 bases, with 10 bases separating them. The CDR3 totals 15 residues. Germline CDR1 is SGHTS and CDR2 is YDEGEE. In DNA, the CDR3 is TGTGCCAGCAGCTCGGACATTAGCTCCTACAATGAGCAGTTCTTC. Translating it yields CASSSDISSYNEQFF.

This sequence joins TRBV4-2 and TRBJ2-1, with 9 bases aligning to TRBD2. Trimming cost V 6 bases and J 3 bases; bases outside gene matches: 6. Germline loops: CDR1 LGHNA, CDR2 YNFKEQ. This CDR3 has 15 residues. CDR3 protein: CASRIAGDYYNEQFF. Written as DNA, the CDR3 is TGTGCCAGCAGAATAGCGGGAGACTACTACAATGAGCAGTTCTTC.

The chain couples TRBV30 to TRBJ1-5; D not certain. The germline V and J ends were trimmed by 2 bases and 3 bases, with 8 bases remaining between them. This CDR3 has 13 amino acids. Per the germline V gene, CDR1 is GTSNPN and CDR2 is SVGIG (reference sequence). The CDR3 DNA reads TGTGCCTGGAGTACCAGGAACAATCAGCCCCAGCATTTT. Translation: CAWSTRNNQPQHF.

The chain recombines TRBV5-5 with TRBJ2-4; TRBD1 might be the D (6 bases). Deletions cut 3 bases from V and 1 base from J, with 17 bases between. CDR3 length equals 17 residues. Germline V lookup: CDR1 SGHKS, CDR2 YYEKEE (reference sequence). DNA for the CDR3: TGTGCCAGCAGCTGGGAACAGGGCATGGGGGCCAAAAACATTCAGTACTTC. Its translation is CASSWEQGMGAKNIQYF.

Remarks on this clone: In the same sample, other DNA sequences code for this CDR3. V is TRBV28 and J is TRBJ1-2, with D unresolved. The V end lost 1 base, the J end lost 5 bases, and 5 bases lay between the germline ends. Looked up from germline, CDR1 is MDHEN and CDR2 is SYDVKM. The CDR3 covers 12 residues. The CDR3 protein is CASSLSDYGYTF. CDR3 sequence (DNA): TGTGCCAGCAGTTTATCGGATTATGGCTACACCTTC.

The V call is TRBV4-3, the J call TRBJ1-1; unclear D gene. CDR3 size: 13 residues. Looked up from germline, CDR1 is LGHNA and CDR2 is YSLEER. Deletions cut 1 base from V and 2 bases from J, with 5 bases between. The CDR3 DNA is TGCGCCAGCAGCCAAGTTCGAAACACTGAAGCTTTCTTT. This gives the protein CASSQVRNTEAFF.

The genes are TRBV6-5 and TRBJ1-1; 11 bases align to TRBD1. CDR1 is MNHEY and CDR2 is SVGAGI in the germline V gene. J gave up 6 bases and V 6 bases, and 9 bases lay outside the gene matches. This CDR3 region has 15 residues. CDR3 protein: CASRFLGTGGPEAFF. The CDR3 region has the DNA TGTGCCAGCAGGTTCCTCGGGACAGGGGGACCTGAAGCTTTCTTT.

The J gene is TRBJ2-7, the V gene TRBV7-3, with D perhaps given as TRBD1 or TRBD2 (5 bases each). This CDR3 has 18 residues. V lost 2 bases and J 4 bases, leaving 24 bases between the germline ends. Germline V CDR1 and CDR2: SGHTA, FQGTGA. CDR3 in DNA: TGTGCCAGCAGCTTAGAGGCCGAGGGTCAGGGCACCAGGTACGAGCAGTACTTC. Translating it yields CASSLEAEGQGTRYEQYF.

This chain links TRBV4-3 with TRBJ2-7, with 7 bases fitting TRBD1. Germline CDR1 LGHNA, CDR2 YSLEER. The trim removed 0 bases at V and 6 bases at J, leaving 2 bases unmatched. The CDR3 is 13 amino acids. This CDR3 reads CASSQDPGGEQYF. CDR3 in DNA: TGCGCCAGCAGCCAAGATCCAGGGGGCGAGCAGTACTTC.

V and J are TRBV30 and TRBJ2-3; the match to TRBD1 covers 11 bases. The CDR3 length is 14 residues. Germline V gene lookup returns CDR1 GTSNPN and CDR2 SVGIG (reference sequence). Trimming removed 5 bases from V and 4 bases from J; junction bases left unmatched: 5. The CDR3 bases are TGTGCCTGGGACCCGGGACAGGGGGCAGATACGCAGTATTTT. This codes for CAWDPGQGADTQYF.